One T cell receptor (beta chain) is described in this entry. Its specificity is not known. MiXCR, applied by TCRdb to the reads, yields one record per CDR3 protein. The profile shows about 530,000 distinct CDR3 sequences, approximately 26% of them singletons. The record originates from a study of T cell repertoires in cytomegalovirus infection. General study points: Based on cumulative public TCR beta family frequency, carriers of CMV plus the relevant HLA were identified.

V was pared by 5 bases and J by 5 bases, with 10 bases between. Germline CDR1 reads MDHEN; CDR2 reads SYDVKM. This CDR3 contains 12 residues. This chain uses TRBV28 with TRBJ2-7, with no clear D. This receptor was taken from a human donor in good health (CMV status not recorded). Some clones in this sample may be carry-over from other donors' samples. Material: PBMCs. CDR3 DNA: TGTGCCAGCAGTGAGCCAGTAAACGAGCAGTACTTC. Protein sequence: CASSEPVNEQYF.